Following are 24 T cell receptor beta chains from one sample sequenced in a study of early T cells in non-severe SARS-CoV-2 infection. TCRdb analysed the 5' RACE reads with MiXCR anew, one entry per CDR3 protein. The repertoire holds approximately 70,000 distinct CDR3 sequences, around 12% seen once, with about 16% in the top ten. The specimen comprised whole blood, sampled at baseline. These TCRs come from an adult who was a healthcare worker with PCR-confirmed SARS-CoV-2 infection or an uninfected control (not recorded which). The donor label of this sample is uncertain.

This clonotype occurred many times. The genes are TRBV2 and TRBJ2-5, with D maybe TRBD2 (6 bases). Trimming stripped 6 bases from V and 4 bases from J, with 12 bases between. The CDR3 loop spans 13 amino acids. Germline CDR1 SNHLY, CDR2 FYNNEI. Here the CDR3 DNA reads TGTGCCAGCAGCCGGGACTTTAGAGAGACCCAGTACTTC. Protein sequence: CASSRDFRETQYF. Full variable domain (rest looked up from reference TRBV2 and TRBJ2-5): EPEVTQTPSHQVTQMGQEVILRCVPISNHLYFYWYRQILGQKVEFLVSFYNNEISEKSEIFDDQFSVERPDGSNFTLKIRSTKLEDSAMYFCASSRDFRETQYFGPGTRLLVL.

The chain couples TRBV29-1 to TRBJ2-1, with TRBD2 identical over 8 bases. CDR1 and CDR2 (germline): SQVTM, ANQGSEA. J lost 4 bases, V lost 6 bases, and 11 bases had no gene match. The CDR3 contains 15 residues. CDR3 protein: CSVRQKVAGYNEQFF. The CDR3 bases are TGCAGCGTCCGACAGAAAGTAGCGGGATACAATGAGCAGTTCTTC.

The sample holds many counts of this clonotype. The chain uses TRBV6-5 and TRBJ1-6; 9 nucleotides line up with TRBD1. The CDR3 has 15 residues. CDR1 is MNHEY and CDR2 is SVGAGI in the germline V gene. The V and J ends lost 6 bases and 6 bases, in that order; junction bases with no gene match: 6. The CDR3 sequence: CASRPGQGLNSPLHF. DNA for the CDR3: TGTGCCAGCAGGCCGGGACAGGGCCTTAATTCACCCCTCCACTTT.

V is TRBV11-2 and J is TRBJ2-5, with TRBD2 identical over 8 bases. The CDR3 spans 14 residues. CDR1 is SGHAT and CDR2 is FQNNGV in the germline V gene. Trimming cost V 3 bases and J 2 bases; bases outside gene matches: 2. The DNA of the CDR3 is TGTGCCAGCAGCTTTAGCGGGGTTCAAGAGACCCAGTACTTC. Encoded protein: CASSFSGVQETQYF.

The CDR3 DNA is TGTGCCAGCAGCTACAATGGACTAGCGGGGGCCTACGGAGGGGAGCTGTTTTTT. This codes for CASSYNGLAGAYGGELFF. V is TRBV13 and J is TRBJ2-2; 13 bases line up with TRBD2. The V and J ends lost 4 bases and 8 bases, in that order; junction bases with no gene match: 13. This CDR3 has 18 residues. Germline CDR1 is PRHDT and CDR2 is FYEKMQ (reference sequence).

This clonotype was seen a handful of times. The rearrangement links TRBV20-1 to TRBJ2-3, with D uncertain. The CDR3 has 15 amino acids. Trimming cost V 3 bases and J 0 bases, with 13 bases left between them. The germline gives CDR1 DFQATT, CDR2 SNEGSKA (reference sequence). The CDR3 sequence is CSARKRAASTDTQYF. In nucleotides, the CDR3 is TGCAGTGCTAGGAAGCGTGCCGCTAGCACAGATACGCAGTATTTT.

This chain links TRBV9 with TRBJ1-2; D gene uncertain. Germline values: CDR1 SGDLS, CDR2 YYNGEE. The CDR3 is 9 amino acids. Trimming left V 3 bases short and J 14 bases short, with 8 bases between. The CDR3 protein is CASSGPLTF. CDR3 nucleotide sequence: TGTGCCAGCAGCGGACCCCTAACCTTC. The variable domain in full, with the rest retrieved from reference TRBV9 and TRBJ1-2, is DSGVTQTPKHLITATGQRVTLRCSPRSGDLSVYWYQQSLDQGLQFLIQYYNGEERAKGNILERFSAQQFPDLHSELNLSSLELGDSALYFCASSGPLTFGSGTRLTVV.

This clonotype was found a few times. The rearrangement links TRBV29-1 to TRBJ2-7, with D perhaps assigned TRBD1 or TRBD2 (5 bases each). The V end lost 3 bases, the J end lost 6 bases, and 15 bases lay between the germline ends. The CDR3 totals 13 residues. The germline V gene has CDR1 SQVTM and CDR2 ANQGSEA. The DNA of the CDR3 is TGCAGCGTTGATGAGGGGCCCCTGGGCGAGCAGTACTTC. This translates into CSVDEGPLGEQYF.

The chain links TRBV29-1 to TRBJ2-3; 9 bases agree with TRBD1. The CDR3 spans 12 residues. The germline gives CDR1 SQVTM, CDR2 ANQGSEA. Unmatched junction bases numbered 3, after V lost 5 bases and J lost 6 bases. The CDR3 spells CSVTGGADTQYF. For the CDR3, the DNA is TGCAGCGTTACAGGGGGCGCGGATACGCAGTATTTT.

The chain joins TRBV7-3 to TRBJ2-5, with D possibly matching TRBD1 (6 bases). The V end was cut by 6 bases, the J end by 5 bases, with 13 bases between. The germline V gene encodes CDR1 SGHTA and CDR2 FQGTGA. There are 13 residues in the CDR3. The CDR3 DNA reads TGTGCCAGCAGTGGGGGACATGGGGAGACCCAGTACTTC. It specifies CASSGGHGETQYF.

This clonotype was seen a few times. The chain links TRBV7-3 to TRBJ2-1, with TRBD2 identical over 9 bases. Germline V gene sequence: CDR1 SGHTA, CDR2 FQGTGA. The CDR3 covers 15 residues. Losses at the gene ends were 4 bases for V and 7 bases for J; bases not matched to a gene: 8. CDR3: CASSSGSGSINEQFF. The CDR3 nucleotides are TGTGCCAGCAGCTCGGGTAGCGGGAGCATAAATGAGCAGTTCTTC.

This sequence joins TRBV7-2 and TRBJ2-1; 7 nucleotides line up with TRBD2. Unmatched junction bases numbered 5, after V lost 6 bases and J lost 0 bases. CDR1 and CDR2 (germline): SGHTA, FQGNSA. This CDR3 contains 15 residues. The chain's CDR3 is CASRRGTTSYNEQFF. In DNA, the CDR3 is TGTGCCAGCAGACGAGGGACTACCTCCTACAATGAGCAGTTCTTC.

CDR3 nucleotides: TGCGCCAGCAGCTTGGCCTTCTCTGGACTGCAAGAGACCCAGTACTTC. Protein sequence: CASSLAFSGLQETQYF. The chain employs TRBV5-1 and TRBJ2-5, with D possibly matching TRBD2 (5 bases). This CDR3 spans 16 amino acids. Per germline, CDR1 SGHRS and CDR2 YFSETQ. V gave up 0 bases and J gave up 2 bases, with 14 bases separating them.

The chain combines TRBV11-3 with TRBJ2-1; TRBD2 might be the D (6 bases). CDR1 SGHNT and CDR2 YENEEA come from the germline V gene. Trimming stripped 5 bases from V and 10 bases from J, with 15 bases between. The CDR3 totals 13 residues. The CDR3 spells CASSNGRDSEQFF. CDR3 coding DNA: TGTGCCAGCAGCAATGGGCGGGACTCAGAGCAGTTCTTC.

Of note for this clonotype: A read error is likely, as this CDR3 ends without the conserved phenylalanine or tryptophan. The rearrangement links TRBV30 to TRBJ1-2; tentatively, D is TRBD1 (5 bases). The V and J ends lost 4 bases and 8 bases respectively, with 17 bases between them. The CDR3 has 13 amino acids. Germline V CDR1 and CDR2: GTSNPN, SVGIG (reference sequence). The CDR3 DNA reads TGTGCCTGGAACCCCGGGACCAAAGAAGGCTACACCCTC. Translating gives CAWNPGTKEGYTL.

The table lists this clonotype with many counts. The V call is TRBV29-1, the J call TRBJ1-2; D remains ambiguous. Germline V lookup: CDR1 SQVTM, CDR2 ANQGSEA. The ends were cut back, 0 bases at V and 5 bases at J, with 7 bases in the middle. The length of the CDR3 is 12 residues. CDR3 sequence: CSVEEPWYGYTF. DNA of the CDR3: TGCAGCGTTGAAGAACCGTGGTATGGCTACACCTTC.

This clonotype has just one count. V and J are TRBV10-2 and TRBJ2-7; TRBD2 agrees at 11 bases. Germline assignment: CDR1 WSHSY and CDR2 SAAADI. V was pared by 5 bases and J by 6 bases, with 9 bases of the junction left unmatched. The CDR3 has 15 amino acids. This CDR3 reads CASSNSGRALGEQYF. The CDR3 coding sequence is TGCGCCAGCAGTAATAGCGGGAGGGCCCTCGGCGAGCAGTACTTC.

The sample holds a few counts of this clonotype. V is TRBV10-3 and J is TRBJ2-3; D might be TRBD1 (5 bases). V was shortened by 11 bases and J by 6 bases, with 21 bases between the two germline ends. The CDR3 totals 14 residues. In germline, CDR1 is ENHRY, CDR2 SYGVKD. The CDR3: CAFSGDRSGDTQYF. The CDR3 DNA reads TGTGCCTTCTCGGGCGACAGATCCGGGGATACGCAGTATTTT.

The CDR3 loop is CASSQDFGSGRSYNEQFF. The CDR3, as DNA: TGTGCCAGCAGCCAAGATTTCGGTAGCGGGAGGTCCTACAATGAGCAGTTCTTC. The chain links TRBV3-1 to TRBJ2-1; TRBD2 matches 10 bases. Looked up from germline, CDR1 is LGHDT and CDR2 is YNNKEL (reference sequence). Losses at the gene ends were 0 bases for V and 1 base for J; bases not matched to a gene: 6. This CDR3 spans 18 amino acids.

This clonotype appeared many times. The chain couples TRBV7-9 to TRBJ1-1; possible D gene TRBD1, 5 bases. The CDR3 covers 15 residues. V was pared by 5 bases and J by 6 bases, with 19 bases between. CDR1 is SEHNR and CDR2 is FQNEAQ in the germline V gene (reference sequence). The DNA of the CDR3 is TGTGCCAGCAGCCGAGACATAGGGTTGGGGGCTGAAGCTTTCTTT. Residues: CASSRDIGLGAEAFF.

The chain has TRBV19 and TRBJ2-7; D is ambiguous. This CDR3 has 13 residues. Trimming took off 2 bases at V and 6 bases at J, with 11 bases between the two ends. Germline lookup yields CDR1 LNHDA and CDR2 SQIVND (reference sequence). CDR3 in DNA: TGTGCCAGTAGTATAACAACCTCCCTCGAGCAGTACTTC. This gives the protein CASSITTSLEQYF. Full variable domain (outside the CDR3, taken from reference TRBV19 and TRBJ2-7): DGGITQSPKYLFRKEGQNVTLSCEQNLNHDAMYWYRQDPGQGLRLIYYSQIVNDFQKGDIAEGYSVSREKKESFPLTVTSAQKNPTAFYLCASSITTSLEQYFGPGTRLTVT.

In this sample, this clonotype turned up a few times. The chain employs TRBV10-3 and TRBJ1-2; D not resolved. Germline V gene sequence: CDR1 ENHRY, CDR2 SYGVKD. Trimming took off 4 bases at V and 4 bases at J, with 4 bases between the two ends. The CDR3 covers 11 residues. For the CDR3, the DNA is TGTGCCATCAGTGCCCTCTATGGCTACACCTTC. Translating it yields CAISALYGYTF.

There are a few counts of this clonotype. The rearrangement joins TRBV5-1 to TRBJ1-1, with TRBD1 matching 8 bases. Trimming removed 4 bases from V and 4 bases from J; junction bases left unmatched: 3. The length of the CDR3 is 13 residues. The germline CDR1 and CDR2 sequences are SGHRS and YFSETQ. DNA for the CDR3: TGCGCCAGCAGCACCGGGACAGGCACTGAAGCTTTCTTT. Amino acids: CASSTGTGTEAFF.

This clonotype was observed a few times. The DNA of the CDR3 is TGTGCCAGCAGTGAATCAGACAGGCAGACCCAGTACTTC. This translates into CASSESDRQTQYF. The rearrangement joins TRBV6-1 to TRBJ2-5; weak D call: TRBD1 (6 bases). Germline V gene data show CDR1 as MNHNS and CDR2 as SASEGT. Trimming took off 2 bases at V and 6 bases at J, with 10 bases between the two ends. The CDR3 consists of 13 residues.